This TCR beta chain was sequenced for a study of cytomegalovirus exposure and HLA in healthy donors. V dropped 5 bases and J dropped 7; count of bases not matched to a gene: 14. The CDR3 totals 17 residues. Germline assignment: CDR1 MNHEY and CDR2 SMNVEV (reference sequence). PCR amplification relied on 60 Vbeta primers (plus 13 Jbeta primers). Measured with immunoSEQ multiplex PCR; TCRdb has only the in-frame clones, and not every one. The table has around 150,000 clones, about 81% seen once. This sequence originates from a girl aged 2 to 9 in good health and CMV-seropositive. The source material was PBMCs. The genes are TRBV27 and TRBJ2-1, with 10 bases identical to TRBD1. CDR3 amino acids: CASSHDHRDRGMNEQFF. The CDR3 bases are TGTGCCAGCAGTCACGACCACCGGGACAGGGGAATGAATGAGCAGTTCTTC.